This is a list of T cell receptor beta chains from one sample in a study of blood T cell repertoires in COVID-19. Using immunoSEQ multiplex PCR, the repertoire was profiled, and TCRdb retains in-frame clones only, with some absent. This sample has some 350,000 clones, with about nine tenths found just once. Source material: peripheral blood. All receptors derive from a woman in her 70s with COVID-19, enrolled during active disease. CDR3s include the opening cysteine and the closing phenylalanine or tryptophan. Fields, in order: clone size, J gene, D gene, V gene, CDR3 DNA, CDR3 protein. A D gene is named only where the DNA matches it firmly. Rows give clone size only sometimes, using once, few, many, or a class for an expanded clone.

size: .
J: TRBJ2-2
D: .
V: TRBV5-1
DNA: TGCGCCAGCAGTTCTTCTATGGGGGCCACCGGGGAGCTGTTTTTT
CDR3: CASSSSMGATGELFF

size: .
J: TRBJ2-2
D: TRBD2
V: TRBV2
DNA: TGTGCCAGCAGGGGACTAGCGGGGGGAACCGGGGAGCTGTTTTTT
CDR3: CASRGLAGGTGELFF

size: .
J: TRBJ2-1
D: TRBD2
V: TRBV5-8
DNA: TGTGCCAGCAGCTTCCTGACTAGCGGGGGGGCGGGATACAATGAGCAGTTCTTC
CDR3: CASSFLTSGGAGYNEQFF

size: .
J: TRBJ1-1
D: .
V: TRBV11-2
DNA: TGTGCCAGCAAAACGGTGTACGAAGCTTTCTTT
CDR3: CASKTVYEAFF

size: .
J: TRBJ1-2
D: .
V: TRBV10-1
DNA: TGCGCCAGCAGCCTTAAGGGGGGGTATAACTATGGCTACACCTTC
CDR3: CASSLKGGYNYGYTF

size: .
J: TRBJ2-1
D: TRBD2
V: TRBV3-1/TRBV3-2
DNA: TGTGCCAGCGTCCACGTCACTAGCGGGGGCATTAATGAGCAGTTCTTC
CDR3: CASVHVTSGGINEQFF

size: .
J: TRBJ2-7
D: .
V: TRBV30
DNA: TGTGCCTCCAAGAAGGCGGGATCCTACGAGCAGTACTTC
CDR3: CASKKAGSYEQYF

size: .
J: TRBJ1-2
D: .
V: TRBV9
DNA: TGTGCCAGCAGCGTACTGGGGGGAGCTAACTATGGCTACACCTTC
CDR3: CASSVLGGANYGYTF

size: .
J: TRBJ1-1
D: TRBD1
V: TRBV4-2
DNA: TGTGCCAGCAGCCAAGTGGAGGGGGCGTACACTGAAGCTTTCTTT
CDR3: CASSQVEGAYTEAFF

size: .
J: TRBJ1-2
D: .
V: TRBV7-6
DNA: TGTGCCAGCAGCCCCCGCGGGCCCGGCACGGAGTCCTATGGCTACACCTTC
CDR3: CASSPRGPGTESYGYTF

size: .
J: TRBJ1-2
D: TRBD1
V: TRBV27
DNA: TGTGCCAGCAGTTCCGCAGGGGGCTACTATGGCTACACCTTC
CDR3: CASSSAGGYYGYTF

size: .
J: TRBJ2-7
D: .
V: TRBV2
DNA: TGTGCCAGCAGTGACGCCTACGAGCAGTACTTC
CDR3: CASSDAYEQYF

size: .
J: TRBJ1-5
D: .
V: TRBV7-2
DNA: TGTGCCAGCAGCAAGGACAGCGATCGCCAGCCCCAGCATTTT
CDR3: CASSKDSDRQPQHF

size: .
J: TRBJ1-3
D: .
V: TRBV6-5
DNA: TGTGCCAGCAGTTACCTATCTGGAAACACCATATATTTT
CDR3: CASSYLSGNTIYF

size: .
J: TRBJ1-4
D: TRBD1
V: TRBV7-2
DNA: TGTGCCAGCAGCTTCTGGGACAGAACTAATGAAAAACTGTTTTTT
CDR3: CASSFWDRTNEKLFF

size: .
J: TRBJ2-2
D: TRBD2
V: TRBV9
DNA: TGTGCCAGCAGCGTAGGAGGAGCGGGGGGGTCAACCGGGGAGCTGTTTTTT
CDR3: CASSVGGAGGSTGELFF

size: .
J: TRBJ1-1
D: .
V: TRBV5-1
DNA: TGCGCCAGCAGCGAACAGGGTCAGAACACTGAAGCTTTCTTT
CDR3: CASSEQGQNTEAFF

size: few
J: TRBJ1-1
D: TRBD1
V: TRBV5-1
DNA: TGCGCCAGCAGCCATACGACAGGGAGGACGGACACTGAAGCTTTCTTT
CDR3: CASSHTTGRTDTEAFF

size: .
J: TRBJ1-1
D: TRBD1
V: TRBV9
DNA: TGTGCCAGCAGCGTATTAGGGGGCCCGGGTACTGAAGCTTTCTTT
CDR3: CASSVLGGPGTEAFF

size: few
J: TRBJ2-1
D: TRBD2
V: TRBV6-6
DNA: TGTGCCAGCACCGGGGGGGGCGACAATGAGCAGTTCTTC
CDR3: CASTGGGDNEQFF

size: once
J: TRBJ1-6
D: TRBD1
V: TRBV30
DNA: TGTGCCAGTTCCACCGGGACAGAAAGATCACCCCTCCACTTT
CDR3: CASSTGTERSPLHF

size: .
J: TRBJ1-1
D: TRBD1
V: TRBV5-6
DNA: TGTGCCAGCAGCTTGACCGGGACAGGGTACACTGAAGCTTTCTTT
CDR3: CASSLTGTGYTEAFF

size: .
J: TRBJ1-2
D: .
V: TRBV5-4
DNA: TGTGCCAGCAGCTTGGAAGGAGTTTATGGCTACACCTTC
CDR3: CASSLEGVYGYTF

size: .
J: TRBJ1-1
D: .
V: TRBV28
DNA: TGTGCCAGCAGTACCCCGGTGGGCAGCGAAGCTTTCTTT
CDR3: CASSTPVGSEAFF

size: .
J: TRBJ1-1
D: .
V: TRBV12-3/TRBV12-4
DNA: TGTGCCAGCAGCCAACAGGGCACTGAAGCTTTCTTT
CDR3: CASSQQGTEAFF

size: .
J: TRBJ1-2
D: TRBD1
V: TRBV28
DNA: TGTGCCAGCAGTCTCAGACAGGGTTGGAACACCTTC
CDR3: CASSLRQGWNTF

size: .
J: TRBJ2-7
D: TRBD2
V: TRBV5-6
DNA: TGTGCCAGCAGCTTAGCGGGGGGGTCCCCAACCTACGAGCAGTACTTC
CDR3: CASSLAGGSPTYEQYF

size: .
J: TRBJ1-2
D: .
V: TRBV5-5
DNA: TGTGCCAGCAGCTTGGAACAGGGCTACTATGGCTACACCTTC
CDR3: CASSLEQGYYGYTF

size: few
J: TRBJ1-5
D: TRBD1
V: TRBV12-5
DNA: TGTGCTAGTGGCCAGGGGGACAGTCGCAATCAGCCCCAGCATTTT
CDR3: CASGQGDSRNQPQHF

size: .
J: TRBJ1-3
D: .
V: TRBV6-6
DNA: TGTGCCAGCACTATGGACAGCTACGGAAACACCATATATTTT
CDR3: CASTMDSYGNTIYF

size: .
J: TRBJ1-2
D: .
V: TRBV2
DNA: TGTGCCAGCAGTGACCGCAGTAACTATGGCTACACCTTC
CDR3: CASSDRSNYGYTF

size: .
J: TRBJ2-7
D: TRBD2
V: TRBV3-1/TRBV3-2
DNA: TGTGCCAGCAGCCAAGATCGCACTAGCGGCTCCTACGAGCAGTACTTC
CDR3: CASSQDRTSGSYEQYF

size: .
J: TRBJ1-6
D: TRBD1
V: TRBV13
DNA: TGTGCCAGCAGCCCCGGGACAGGGGGCGCACAGTCACCCCTCCACTTT
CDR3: CASSPGTGGAQSPLHF

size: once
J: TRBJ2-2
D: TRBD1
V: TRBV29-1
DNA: TGCAGCGTCGCGCAGGGGGATTCCGGGGAGCTGTTTTTT
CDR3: CSVAQGDSGELFF

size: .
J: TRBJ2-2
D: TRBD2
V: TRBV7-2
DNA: TGTGCCAGCAGCTTAAATGGACTAGCGGGGGGCACCGGGGAGCTGTTTTTT
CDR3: CASSLNGLAGGTGELFF

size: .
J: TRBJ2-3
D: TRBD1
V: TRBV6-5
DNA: TGTGCCAGCTCAGCGGACAGGGGGGAGTATTTT
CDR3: CASSADRGEYF